The present TCR beta chain was sequenced within a study of identical twins. Using its own MiXCR run on the 5' RACE reads, TCRdb lists one record per CDR3 protein. Of a few hundred thousand distinct CDR3 sequences listed, about 8.3% are singletons. On this clonotype itself: Its specificity is unknown.

The V gene end was trimmed by 5 bases and the J gene end by 0 bases; junction bases not matched to a gene: 2. The CDR3 extends over 15 amino acids. The germline gives CDR1 SGHTA, CDR2 FQGNSA. Study conclusions and caveats: These conclusions were based on statistical analysis (cross-sectional, not following the same donors).

These data were also filed under a second study, of yellow fever vaccine responses in identical twins. Per that paper: Vaccine T cell responses of twins reportedly seemed partly convergent and partly personalized.

Sequencing input: CD8+ T cells sorted from blood. This sequence joins TRBV7-2 and TRBJ2-3; 10 nucleotides line up with TRBD2. The TCR originated in a woman younger than 30 in good health. This CDR3 reads CASSVLAGSTDTQYF. DNA for the CDR3: TGTGCCAGCAGCGTACTAGCGGGGAGCACAGATACGCAGTATTTT.